Presented here are 27 T cell receptor beta chains from one specimen sequenced in a study of tissue T cells after allogeneic stem cell transplantation. Some clones are missing from TCRdb's copy, which holds only in-frame ones; the method was immunoSEQ multiplex PCR. The sample contains 920 or so clones, 30% to 45% of which appear only once. The material was transverse colon tissue, obtained at autopsy. Receptors originate from a female patient aged 40-69 years with steroid-refractory graft-versus-host disease after an allogeneic stem cell transplant. The T cells may come from the graft donor.

The chain couples TRBV10-3 to TRBJ2-7; D is unresolved. V shed 3 bases and J shed 2 bases, with 8 bases lying between them. This CDR3 has 13 amino acids. From germline, CDR1 is ENHRY and CDR2 SYGVKD. The CDR3 nucleotides are TGTGCCATCAGTGATGAGATTGCCTACGAGCAGTACTTC. Its translation is CAISDEIAYEQYF.

The J gene is TRBJ2-5, the V gene TRBV24-1; TRBD1 matches 8 bases. Germline CDR1 and CDR2: KGHDR and SFDVKD. V lost 3 bases, J lost 1 base, and 3 bases stayed unmatched. The CDR3 runs to 15 residues. The CDR3 is CATSDGGQAQETQYF. The DNA of the CDR3 is TGTGCCACCAGTGATGGGGGACAGGCCCAAGAGACCCAGTACTTC.

V and J are TRBV5-4 and TRBJ2-7; D tentatively fits TRBD1 or TRBD2 (5 bases each). CDR3 length: 14 residues. V dropped 0 bases and J dropped 0 bases, with 7 bases sitting between them. Germline V gene sequence: CDR1 SGHNT, CDR2 YYREEE (reference sequence). The CDR3 spells CASSLAGSSYEQYF. CDR3 coding DNA: TGTGCCAGCAGCTTGGCAGGGAGCTCCTACGAGCAGTACTTC.

In DNA form, the CDR3 reads TGTGCCATCAGTGAAGGGTGGTCCGGGGAGCTGTTTTTT. Protein product: CAISEGWSGELFF. The V gene is TRBV10-3, the J gene TRBJ2-2; the D is unclear. Germline V gene sequence: CDR1 ENHRY, CDR2 SYGVKD. This CDR3 comprises 13 residues. Trimming removed 3 bases from V and 6 bases from J, with 8 bases in between.

This clone was counted only a few times. The genes are TRBV19 and TRBJ1-2; 10 bases agree with TRBD1. The CDR3 spans 15 residues. CDR1 and CDR2 from the germline V gene are LNHDA and SQIVND (reference sequence). Unmatched junction bases numbered 6, after V lost 1 base and J lost 7 bases. In DNA form, the CDR3 reads TGTGCCAGTAGTATAGGACAGGGGGCAAGGGGTGGCTACACCTTC. Translating it yields CASSIGQGARGGYTF.

The chain links TRBV6-5 to TRBJ1-5; TRBD1 might be the D (6 bases). V shed 6 bases and J shed 5 bases, with 17 bases lying between them. In germline, CDR1 is MNHEY, CDR2 SVGAGI. This CDR3 is built from 15 residues. The DNA for the CDR3 is TGTGCCAGCAGACTCACAGGGAAGCGGGATCAGCCCCAGCATTTT. It codes for CASRLTGKRDQPQHF.

By sample share, this clone is medium-sized. The V gene is TRBV28, the J gene TRBJ2-3; TRBD2 aligns across 7 bases. The CDR3 loop spans 13 amino acids. The trim removed 2 bases at V and 9 bases at J, leaving 5 bases unmatched. The germline V gene encodes CDR1 MDHEN and CDR2 SYDVKM. This CDR3 reads CASSLQGAGTQYF. CDR3 nucleotide sequence: TGTGCCAGCAGTTTACAGGGAGCGGGAACGCAGTATTTT.

This chain uses TRBV9 with TRBJ1-3, with unresolved D. The CDR3 sequence is 17 residues long. Trimming stripped 3 bases from V and 0 bases from J, with 16 bases between. Germline CDR1 reads SGDLS; CDR2 reads YYNGEE. CDR3 bases: TGTGCCAGCAGCGGCCGGGCAGGCCGGTACTCTGGAAACACCATATATTTT. This sequence encodes CASSGRAGRYSGNTIYF.

The chain carries TRBV4-3 and TRBJ2-4, with D possibly being TRBD2 (7 bases). This CDR3 contains 16 residues. The germline V gene encodes CDR1 LGHNA and CDR2 YSLEER. V shed 3 bases and J shed 3 bases, with 15 bases lying between them. The CDR3 bases are TGCGCCAGCAGCCAGGCCGGGGGGCGGGACAAAAACATTCAGTACTTC. Amino acids: CASSQAGGRDKNIQYF.

V usage is TRBV15 and J usage is TRBJ2-5; TRBD1 matches 7 bases. Trimming cost V 5 bases and J 3 bases; bases outside gene matches: 6. Germline V gene data show CDR1 as LNHNV and CDR2 as YYDKDF (reference sequence). The CDR3 contains 14 residues. CDR3 nucleotide sequence: TGTGCCACCAGCCAGACAGGGTTGGAAGAGACCCAGTACTTC. This sequence encodes CATSQTGLEETQYF. Complete variable domain (other parts from reference TRBV15 and TRBJ2-5): DAMVIQNPRYQVTQFGKPVTLSCSQTLNHNVMYWYQQKSSQAPKLLFHYYDKDFNNEADTPDNFQSRRPNTSFCFLDIRSPGLGDTAMYLCATSQTGLEETQYFGPGTRLLVL.

This clone was observed a few times. The gene calls are TRBV30 and TRBJ2-7; D uncertain. The V end was cut by 0 bases, the J end by 6 bases, with 9 bases between. The CDR3 has 12 residues. Germline V CDR1 and CDR2: GTSNPN, SVGIG (reference sequence). The CDR3 loop is CAWSVTGLEQYF. The CDR3 region has the DNA TGTGCCTGGAGTGTAACCGGGCTCGAGCAGTACTTC.

This clone showed up just a few times. The rearrangement joins TRBV3-1 (or the pseudogene TRBV3-2) to TRBJ1-1; no reliable D call. The CDR3 contains 14 residues. V was clipped by 1 base and J by 7 bases, with 13 bases between them. Germline V gene data show CDR1 as LGHDT and CDR2 as YNNKEL (reference sequence). DNA of the CDR3: TGTGCCAGCAGCCAAGGGGCGCACTGGAGTGAAGCTTTCTTT. As protein: CASSQGAHWSEAFF.

This clone has only a few counts. CDR3 loop: CASSVEGQSTEAFF. The CDR3 DNA sequence: TGTGCCAGCAGCGTAGAGGGACAAAGTACTGAAGCTTTCTTT. The V call is TRBV9, the J call TRBJ1-1; a weak D match, TRBD1 (6 bases). Germline V gene sequence: CDR1 SGDLS, CDR2 YYNGEE. V shed 0 bases and J shed 5 bases, with 11 bases lying between them. The length of the CDR3 is 14 residues.

V usage is TRBV6-5 and J usage is TRBJ2-7; 9 nucleotides match TRBD1. Germline V CDR1 and CDR2: MNHEY, SVGAGI. CDR3 length: 14 amino acids. Trimming at V came to 7 bases and at J to 4 bases, leaving 8 bases not matched to a gene. CDR3 DNA: TGTGCCAGCACCCCGGACAGGGGAGGATACGAGCAGTACTTC. Protein product: CASTPDRGGYEQYF.

The rearrangement links TRBV9 to TRBJ2-5; D unresolved. The CDR3 spans 18 residues. Trimming removed 0 bases from V and 5 bases from J, with 23 bases in between. CDR1 is SGDLS and CDR2 is YYNGEE in the germline V gene. The CDR3 loop is CASSVGLQFRLEEETQYF. CDR3 nucleotides: TGTGCCAGCAGCGTAGGGTTACAGTTCAGATTAGAGGAGGAGACCCAGTACTTC. The entire variable domain, with the rest obtained from reference TRBV9 and TRBJ2-5, is as follows: DSGVTQTPKHLITATGQRVTLRCSPRSGDLSVYWYQQSLDQGLQFLIQYYNGEERAKGNILERFSAQQFPDLHSELNLSSLELGDSALYFCASSVGLQFRLEEETQYFGPGTRLLVL.

J is TRBJ1-4 and V is TRBV10-3; 8 bases match TRBD1. V lost 0 bases to trimming and J lost 9 bases; unmatched junction nucleotides: 9. Germline assignment: CDR1 ENHRY and CDR2 SYGVKD. The CDR3 length is 16 residues. The CDR3 coding sequence is TGTGCCATCAGTGAGTCTATGGGACAGGCCCCGAAAAAACTGTTTTTT. It yields the protein CAISESMGQAPKKLFF.

V is TRBV6-5 and J is TRBJ2-7; D is possibly TRBD1 (5 bases). This CDR3 comprises 14 residues. In germline, CDR1 is MNHEY, CDR2 SVGAGI. V was shortened by 3 bases and J by 2 bases, with 11 bases between the two germline ends. CDR3 nucleotide sequence: TGTGCCAGCAGTTATGTGGCAGGGACCTACGAGCAGTACTTC. Translation gives CASSYVAGTYEQYF.

This clone has just a few counts. The V gene is TRBV3-1 (or the pseudogene TRBV3-2), the J gene TRBJ2-1; tentatively, D is TRBD2 (6 bases). Germline CDR1 is LGHDT and CDR2 is YNNKEL (reference sequence). The CDR3 contains 15 residues. V shed 0 bases and J shed 5 bases, with 11 bases lying between them. The CDR3 coding sequence is TGTGCCAGCAGCCAAGATCGGGGGACTCACAATGAGCAGTTCTTC. This gives the protein CASSQDRGTHNEQFF.

This clone occurred a few times. The chain uses TRBV4-1 and TRBJ1-6; D possibly corresponds to TRBD1 (5 bases). Germline V gene sequence: CDR1 MGHRA, CDR2 YSYEKL. The CDR3 consists of 15 residues. V was clipped by 1 base and J by 9 bases, with 13 bases between them. CDR3 protein: CASSQVGVRFSPLHF. The DNA of the CDR3 is TGCGCCAGCAGCCAAGTGGGGGTTCGCTTTTCACCCCTCCACTTT.

This chain joins TRBV5-6 and TRBJ2-1; D unclear. This CDR3 contains 12 residues. Per the germline V gene, CDR1 is SGHDT and CDR2 is YYEEEE. Trimming removed 4 bases from V and 5 bases from J, with 7 bases in between. The CDR3 nucleotides read TGTGCCAGCAGCCAAACGAACAATGAGCAGTTCTTC. Translated: CASSQTNNEQFF.

The chain couples TRBV11-2 to TRBJ1-3, with no clear D. This CDR3 contains 13 residues. V was pared by 1 base and J by 4 bases, with 5 bases between. Germline CDR1 and CDR2: SGHAT and FQNNGV. The CDR3 nucleotides read TGTGCCAGCAGCTTAGGCCCCGGAAACACCATATATTTT. Protein product: CASSLGPGNTIYF.

The chain joins TRBV9 to TRBJ1-2; the D is unclear. Germline V CDR1 and CDR2: SGDLS, YYNGEE. This CDR3 spans 11 amino acids. V was clipped by 4 bases and J by 5 bases, with 6 bases between them. The CDR3 reads CASSPSYGYTF. The DNA for the CDR3 is TGTGCCAGCAGCCCCTCTTATGGCTACACCTTC. The full variable domain, completed using reference TRBV9 and TRBJ1-2, is DSGVTQTPKHLITATGQRVTLRCSPRSGDLSVYWYQQSLDQGLQFLIQYYNGEERAKGNILERFSAQQFPDLHSELNLSSLELGDSALYFCASSPSYGYTFGSGTRLTVV.

This clone was seen only once. The genes are TRBV7-9 and TRBJ2-5; D is ambiguous. This CDR3 is 14 amino acids long. V was pared by 1 base and J by 1 base, with 7 bases between. Germline-derived CDR1 and CDR2 are SEHNR and FQNEAQ (reference sequence). Here the CDR3 reads CASSLGQFQETQYF. The CDR3 DNA reads as TGTGCCAGCAGCTTAGGACAATTCCAAGAGACCCAGTACTTC.

This clone is categorized as large. The chain is built from TRBV7-9 and TRBJ2-2, with D tentatively TRBD2 (5 bases). Germline CDR1 is SEHNR and CDR2 is FQNEAQ (reference sequence). The CDR3 has 14 residues. V was pared by 7 bases and J by 1 base, with 10 bases between. DNA of the CDR3: TGTGCCAGCACATCCCGGGGGAACACCGGGGAGCTGTTTTTT. It is translated as CASTSRGNTGELFF. The whole variable domain, filled in from reference TRBV7-9 and TRBJ2-2, reads DTGVSQNPRHKITKRGQNVTFRCDPISEHNRLYWYRQTLGQGPEFLTYFQNEAQLEKSRLLSDRFSAERPKGSFSTLEIQRTEQGDSAMYLCASTSRGNTGELFFGEGSRLTVL.

In its sample, this clone is medium-sized. V gene TRBV19 combines with J gene TRBJ1-4; D is unresolved. Germline CDR1 reads LNHDA; CDR2 reads SQIVND (reference sequence). This CDR3 has 15 amino acids. The ends were cut back, 5 bases at V and 0 bases at J, with 10 bases in the middle. CDR3: CASSRLSSTNEKLFF. The CDR3 DNA reads TGTGCCAGTAGTCGGCTTTCTTCAACTAATGAAAAACTGTTTTTT.

J is TRBJ2-7 and V is TRBV7-2; unclear D gene. The germline V gene has CDR1 SGHTA and CDR2 FQGNSA. Between the trimmed V and J ends, which lost 1 base and 2 bases, there was a span of 6 bases. This CDR3 has 13 amino acids. The CDR3: CASSLGVAYEQYF. The CDR3 nucleotides are TGTGCCAGCAGCTTAGGGGTAGCCTACGAGCAGTACTTC.

V and J are TRBV19 and TRBJ1-6; possible D gene TRBD1, 5 bases. The CDR3 spans 13 residues. Germline V lookup: CDR1 LNHDA, CDR2 SQIVND (reference sequence). Trimming removed 5 bases at V and 13 bases at J, with 15 bases between. CDR3: CASSRARVRPLHF. The CDR3 DNA sequence: TGTGCCAGTAGTCGCGCCAGGGTCCGGCCCCTCCACTTT.